This is a list of T cell receptor beta chains from one sample in a study of PD-1 blockade in mismatch repair-deficient tumors. Clones were read by immunoSEQ multiplex PCR, and TCRdb kept only the in-frame ones, dropping some. The table shows 49,000 or so clones, with 65% to 85% occurring only once. The sample consisted of peripheral blood, taken less than 21 weeks after starting pembrolizumab. The receptors stem from an adult with mismatch repair-deficient cancer. The CDR3 runs from the conserved cysteine through the conserved F or W. D genes are given only for firm matches. Size is omitted from some rows. Given values are once, few, many or a class for expanded clones.

V	size	J	length	D	CDR3	DNA
TRBV30	few	TRBJ1-1	12	TRBD1	CAWRTGTAEAFF	TGTGCCTGGAGGACAGGGACCGCTGAAGCTTTCTTT
TRBV12-5	few	TRBJ1-5	15	TRBD1	CASGLTRQGSQPQHF	TGTGCTAGTGGTTTGACCCGACAGGGTTCACAGCCCCAGCATTTT
TRBV28	.	TRBJ1-1	16	TRBD1	CASSLFGTGLSTEAFF	TGTGCCAGCAGTTTATTCGGGACAGGGTTATCCACTGAAGCTTTCTTT
TRBV27	.	TRBJ2-5	11	.	CASSFGGTQYF	TGTGCCAGCAGTTTCGGGGGGACCCAGTACTTC
TRBV11-3	.	TRBJ1-1	16	.	CASSKGGRVLGTEAFF	TGTGCCAGCAGCAAGGGGGGAAGGGTTCTGGGGACTGAAGCTTTCTTT
TRBV12-5	once	TRBJ2-5	19	.	CASGFTVPAGHRYQETQYF	TGTGCTAGTGGTTTCACCGTTCCCGCAGGGCACCGGTACCAAGAGACCCAGTACTTC
TRBV5-6	.	TRBJ2-3	16	.	CASSLKGGSATDTQYF	TGTGCCAGCAGCTTGAAGGGAGGTAGCGCCACAGATACGCAGTATTTT
TRBV9	.	TRBJ2-3	19	TRBD2	CASSPRTSGKVVGTDTQYF	TGTGCCAGCAGCCCCCGGACTAGCGGGAAAGTAGTCGGCACAGATACGCAGTATTTT
TRBV7-4	.	TRBJ1-5	13	TRBD1	CARGQYSNQPQHF	TGTGCCAGGGGACAGTATAGCAATCAGCCCCAGCATTTT
TRBV10-3	.	TRBJ1-1	13	.	CAISERQDTEAFF	TGTGCCATCAGTGAGCGACAGGACACTGAAGCTTTCTTT
TRBV7-9	.	TRBJ2-1	14	.	CASSFRAGNNEQFF	TGTGCCAGCAGCTTCAGGGCAGGTAACAATGAGCAGTTCTTC
TRBV29-1	.	TRBJ2-7	14	TRBD2	CSVETSGSSYEQYF	TGCAGCGTTGAAACTAGCGGGAGCTCCTACGAGCAGTACTTC
TRBV10-2	.	TRBJ2-7	13	.	CASSEISTYEQYF	TGCGCCAGCAGTGAGATATCCACCTACGAGCAGTACTTC
TRBV29-1	once	TRBJ2-2	13	TRBD1	CSVGQGEVGELFF	TGCAGCGTGGGACAGGGGGAAGTCGGGGAGCTGTTTTTT
TRBV7-9	few	TRBJ1-5	16	TRBD1	CASSSEGAGSNQPQHF	TGTGCCAGCAGCTCGGAGGGGGCTGGAAGCAATCAGCCCCAGCATTTT